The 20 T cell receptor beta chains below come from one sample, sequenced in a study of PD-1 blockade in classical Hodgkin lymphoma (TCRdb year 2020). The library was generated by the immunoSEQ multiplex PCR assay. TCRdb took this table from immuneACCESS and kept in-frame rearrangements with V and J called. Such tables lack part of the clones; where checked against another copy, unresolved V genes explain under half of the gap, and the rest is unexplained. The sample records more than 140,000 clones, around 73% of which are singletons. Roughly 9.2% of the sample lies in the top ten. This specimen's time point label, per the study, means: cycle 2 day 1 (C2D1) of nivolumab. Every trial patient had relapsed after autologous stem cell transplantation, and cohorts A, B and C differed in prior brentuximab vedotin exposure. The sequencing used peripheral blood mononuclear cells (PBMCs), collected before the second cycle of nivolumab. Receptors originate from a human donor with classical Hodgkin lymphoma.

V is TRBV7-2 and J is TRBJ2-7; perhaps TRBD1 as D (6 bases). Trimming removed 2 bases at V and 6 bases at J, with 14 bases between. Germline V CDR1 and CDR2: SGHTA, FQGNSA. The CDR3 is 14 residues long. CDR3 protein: CASSLWDTRSEQYF. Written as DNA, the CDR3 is TGTGCCAGCAGCTTATGGGACACCCGTTCCGAGCAGTACTTC. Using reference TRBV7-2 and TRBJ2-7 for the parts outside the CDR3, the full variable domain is GAGVSQSPSNKVTEKGKDVELRCDPISGHTALYWYRQSLGQGLEFLIYFQGNSAPDKSGLPSDRFSAERTGGSVSTLTIQRTQQEDSAVYLCASSLWDTRSEQYFGPGTRLTVT.

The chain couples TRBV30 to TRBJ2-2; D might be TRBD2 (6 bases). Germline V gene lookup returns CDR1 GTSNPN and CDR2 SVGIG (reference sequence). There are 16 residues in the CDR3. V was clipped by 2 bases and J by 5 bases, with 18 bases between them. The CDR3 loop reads CAWSFNVLAITGELFF. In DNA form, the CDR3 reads TGTGCCTGGAGTTTCAATGTGCTAGCGATTACCGGGGAGCTGTTTTTT.

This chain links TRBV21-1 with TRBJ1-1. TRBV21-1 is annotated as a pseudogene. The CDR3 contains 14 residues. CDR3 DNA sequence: TGTGCCAGCGGAAGGGAGGAGATGAACACTGAAGCTTTCTTT. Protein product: CASGREEMNTEAFF.

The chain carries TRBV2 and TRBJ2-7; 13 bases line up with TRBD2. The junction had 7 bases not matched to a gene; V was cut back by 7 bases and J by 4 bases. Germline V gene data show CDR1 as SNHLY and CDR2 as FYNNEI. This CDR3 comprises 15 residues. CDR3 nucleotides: TGTGCCAGCAAGGCGGGGACTAGCGGGGTGTACGAGCAGTACTTC. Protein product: CASKAGTSGVYEQYF.

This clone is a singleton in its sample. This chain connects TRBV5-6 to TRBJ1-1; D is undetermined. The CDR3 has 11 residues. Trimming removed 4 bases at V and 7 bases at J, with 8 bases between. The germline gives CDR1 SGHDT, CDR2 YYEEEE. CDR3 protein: CASSKRREAFF. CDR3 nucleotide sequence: TGTGCCAGCAGCAAAAGACGTGAAGCTTTCTTT.

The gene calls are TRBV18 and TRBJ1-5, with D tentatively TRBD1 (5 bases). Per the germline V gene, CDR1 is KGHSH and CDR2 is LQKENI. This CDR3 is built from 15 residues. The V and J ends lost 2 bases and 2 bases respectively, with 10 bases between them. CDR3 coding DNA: TGTGCCAGCTCACCATTTGGGGGTGGCAATCAGCCCCAGCATTTT. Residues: CASSPFGGGNQPQHF.

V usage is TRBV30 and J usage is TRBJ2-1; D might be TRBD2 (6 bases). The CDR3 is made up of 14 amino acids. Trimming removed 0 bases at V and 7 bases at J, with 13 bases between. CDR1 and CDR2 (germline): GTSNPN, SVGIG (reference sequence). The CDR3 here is CAWSVLIGGNEQFF. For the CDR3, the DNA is TGTGCCTGGAGTGTACTGATTGGGGGGAATGAGCAGTTCTTC.

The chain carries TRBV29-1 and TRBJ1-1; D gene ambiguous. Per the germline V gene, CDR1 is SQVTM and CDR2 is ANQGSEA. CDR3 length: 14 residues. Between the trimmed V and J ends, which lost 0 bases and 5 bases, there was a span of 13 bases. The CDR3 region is CSVEENPGRTEAFF. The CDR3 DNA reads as TGCAGCGTTGAAGAGAACCCCGGGAGGACTGAAGCTTTCTTT.

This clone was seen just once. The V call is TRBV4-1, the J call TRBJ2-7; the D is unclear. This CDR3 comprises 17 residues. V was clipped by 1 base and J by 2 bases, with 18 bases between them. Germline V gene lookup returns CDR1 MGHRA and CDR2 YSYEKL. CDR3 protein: CASSQAGLAGITYEQYF. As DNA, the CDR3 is TGCGCCAGCAGCCAAGCCGGCTTGGCAGGAATTACCTACGAGCAGTACTTC.

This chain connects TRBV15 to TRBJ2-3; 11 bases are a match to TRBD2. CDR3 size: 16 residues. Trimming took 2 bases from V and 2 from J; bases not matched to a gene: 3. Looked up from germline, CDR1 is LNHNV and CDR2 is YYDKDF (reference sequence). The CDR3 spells CATSRRLAGPTDTQYF. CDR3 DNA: TGTGCCACCAGCAGACGACTAGCGGGACCCACAGATACGCAGTATTTT. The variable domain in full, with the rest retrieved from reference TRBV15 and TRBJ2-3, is DAMVIQNPRYQVTQFGKPVTLSCSQTLNHNVMYWYQQKSSQAPKLLFHYYDKDFNNEADTPDNFQSRRPNTSFCFLDIRSPGLGDTAMYLCATSRRLAGPTDTQYFGPGTRLTVL.

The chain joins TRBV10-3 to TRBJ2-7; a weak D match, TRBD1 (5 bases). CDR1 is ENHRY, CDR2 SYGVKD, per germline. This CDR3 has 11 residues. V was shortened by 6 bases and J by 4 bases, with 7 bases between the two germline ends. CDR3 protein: CAISAGYEQYF. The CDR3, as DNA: TGTGCCATCAGCGCAGGGTACGAGCAGTACTTC.

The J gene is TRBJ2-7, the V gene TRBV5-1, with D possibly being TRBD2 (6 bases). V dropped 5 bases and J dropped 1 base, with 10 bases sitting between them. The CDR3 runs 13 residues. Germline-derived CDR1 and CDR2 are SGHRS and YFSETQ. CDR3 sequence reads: CASSRAGSYEQYF. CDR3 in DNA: TGCGCCAGCAGTAGAGCGGGTTCCTACGAGCAGTACTTC. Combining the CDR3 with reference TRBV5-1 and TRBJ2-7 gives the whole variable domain KAGVTQTPRYLIKTRGQQVTLSCSPISGHRSVSWYQQTPGQGLQFLFEYFSETQRNKGNFPGRFSGRQFSNSRSEMNVSTLELGDSALYLCASSRAGSYEQYFGPGTRLTVT.

The CDR3 region is CSARGGGAQYF. The DNA for the CDR3 is TGCAGTGCTAGAGGGGGGGGAGCCCAGTACTTC. V usage is TRBV20-1 and J usage is TRBJ2-5; 7 positions match TRBD2. The junction had 2 bases not matched to a gene; V was cut back by 1 base and J by 9 bases. The CDR3 is 11 residues long. CDR1 is DFQATT, CDR2 SNEGSKA, per germline (reference sequence).

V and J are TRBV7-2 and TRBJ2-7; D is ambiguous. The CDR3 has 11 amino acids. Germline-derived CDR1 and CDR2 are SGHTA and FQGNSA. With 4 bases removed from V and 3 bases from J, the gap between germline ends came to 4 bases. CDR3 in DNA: TGTGCCAGCAGCTCCTACTACGAGCAGTACTTC. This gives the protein CASSSYYEQYF.

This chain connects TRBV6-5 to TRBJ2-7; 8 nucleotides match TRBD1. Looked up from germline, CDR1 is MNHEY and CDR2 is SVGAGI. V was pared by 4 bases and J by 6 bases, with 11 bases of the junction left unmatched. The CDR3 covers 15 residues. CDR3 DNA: TGTGCCAGCAGTTGGCGACAGGGGATGGTAAGCGAGCAGTACTTC. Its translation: CASSWRQGMVSEQYF.

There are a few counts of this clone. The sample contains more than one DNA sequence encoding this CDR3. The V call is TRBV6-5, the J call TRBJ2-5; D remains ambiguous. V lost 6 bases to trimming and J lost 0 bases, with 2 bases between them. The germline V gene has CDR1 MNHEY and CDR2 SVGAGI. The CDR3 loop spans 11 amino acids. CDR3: CASRYQETQYF. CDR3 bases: TGTGCCAGCAGGTACCAAGAGACCCAGTACTTC.

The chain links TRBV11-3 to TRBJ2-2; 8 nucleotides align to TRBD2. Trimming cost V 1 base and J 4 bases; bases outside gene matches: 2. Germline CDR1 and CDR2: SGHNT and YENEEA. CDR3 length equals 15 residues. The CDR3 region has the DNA TGTGCCAGCAGCTTAGTAGCGGGGAGCACCGGGGAGCTGTTTTTT. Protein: CASSLVAGSTGELFF.

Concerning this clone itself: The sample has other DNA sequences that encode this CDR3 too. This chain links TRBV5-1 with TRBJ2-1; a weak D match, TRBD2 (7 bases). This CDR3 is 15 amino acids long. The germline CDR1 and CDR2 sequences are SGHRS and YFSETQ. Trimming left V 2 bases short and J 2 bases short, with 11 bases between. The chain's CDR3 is CASSFAGATYNEQFF. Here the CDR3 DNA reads TGCGCCAGCAGCTTTGCGGGGGCGACCTACAATGAGCAGTTCTTC.

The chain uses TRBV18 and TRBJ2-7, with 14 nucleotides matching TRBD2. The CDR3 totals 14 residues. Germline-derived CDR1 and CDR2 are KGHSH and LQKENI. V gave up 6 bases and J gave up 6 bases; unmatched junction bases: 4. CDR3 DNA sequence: TGTGCCAGCTCCCAGGGACTAGCGGGAGTCGAGCAGTACTTC. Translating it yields CASSQGLAGVEQYF.

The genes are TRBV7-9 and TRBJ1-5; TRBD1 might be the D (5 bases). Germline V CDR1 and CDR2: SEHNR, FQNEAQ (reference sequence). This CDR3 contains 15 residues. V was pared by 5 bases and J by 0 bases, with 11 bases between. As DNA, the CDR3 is TGTGCCAGCAGCGGGGGGAGTCGTAGCAATCAGCCCCAGCATTTT. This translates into CASSGGSRSNQPQHF.